This TCR beta chain was sequenced in a study of blood T cells in healthy people across ages. The V gene's germline CDR1 is MGHRA and CDR2 YSYEKL. The CDR3 spans 13 residues. The V and J ends lost 3 bases and 5 bases respectively, with 10 bases between them. The authors ran a second PCR of about 6 to 11 cycles using a sample-barcoded 5' primer and a J-beta primer mix. TCRdb re-called the 5' RACE reads through MiXCR, storing one row per CDR3 protein. The table shows roughly 1.7 million distinct CDR3 sequences, with about 35% occurring only once. Sequencing used blood. The chain links TRBV4-1 to TRBJ2-5; no clear D. This TCR was recovered from a young woman in good health. The CDR3 DNA follows: TGCGCCAGCAGCCAGGTTCATGGGGAGACCCAGTACTTC. Amino acid sequence: CASSQVHGETQYF.